The 32 T cell receptor beta chains given below trace back to one sample, sequenced in a study of T cells after yellow fever vaccination. From the 5' RACE reads, TCRdb called clonotypes with MiXCR, one entry per CDR3 protein. The sample records about 63,000 distinct CDR3 sequences, approximately 7.4% being singletons. Sequencing used CD8+ T cells sorted from PBMCs, obtained 15 days after the yellow fever booster vaccination. The receptor set was obtained from a man younger than 45 who received the YFV17D yellow fever vaccine.

This clonotype was seen a few times. The chain has TRBV7-9 and TRBJ2-1, with 9 bases that match TRBD1. This CDR3 contains 14 residues. Germline CDR1 SEHNR, CDR2 FQNEAQ (reference sequence). V lost 5 bases to trimming and J lost 4 bases; unmatched junction nucleotides: 3. CDR3 loop: CASSPDRGYNEQFF. As DNA, the CDR3 is TGTGCCAGCAGCCCGGACAGGGGTTACAATGAGCAGTTCTTC.

This clonotype was observed at least ten times. This chain links TRBV7-9 with TRBJ2-7, with D unresolved. Germline CDR1 and CDR2: SEHNR and FQNEAQ (reference sequence). V was shortened by 3 bases and J by 2 bases, with 11 bases between the two germline ends. The CDR3 totals 14 residues. The CDR3 coding sequence is TGTGCCAGCAGCTTCGAGTTTGGCGCCTACGAGCAGTACTTC. It translates to CASSFEFGAYEQYF.

This clonotype was observed at least ten times. This chain joins TRBV3-1 and TRBJ2-1; D gene ambiguous. Trimming stripped 1 base from V and 3 bases from J, with 4 bases between. The CDR3 sequence is 13 residues long. Germline lookup yields CDR1 LGHDT and CDR2 YNNKEL (reference sequence). The CDR3 spells CASSQGGYNEQFF. The CDR3 DNA reads TGTGCCAGCAGCCAAGGGGGCTACAATGAGCAGTTCTTC.

This clonotype was seen at least ten times. This chain's CDR3 is CASSSPGLAGVNEQFF. The CDR3 bases are TGTGCCAGCAGCTCACCGGGACTAGCGGGAGTCAATGAGCAGTTCTTC. The chain combines TRBV7-8 with TRBJ2-1, with 14 positions matching TRBD2. CDR1 and CDR2 (germline): SGHVS, FQNEAQ. The J segment lost 6 bases and the V segment lost 4 bases, leaving 5 bases of the junction unmatched. The CDR3 has 16 amino acids.

This clonotype has ten or more counts. V gene TRBV29-1 combines with J gene TRBJ2-7; D gene ambiguous. V shed 1 base and J shed 3 bases, with 10 bases lying between them. Germline lookup yields CDR1 SQVTM and CDR2 ANQGSEA. The CDR3 is 13 amino acids. CDR3 in DNA: TGCAGCGTTGAAGGAAGCTCCGACTACGAGCAGTACTTC. Translation: CSVEGSSDYEQYF.

This clonotype appeared many times. The J gene is TRBJ2-1, the V gene TRBV25-1, with TRBD1 matching 11 bases. Germline V gene data show CDR1 as MGHDK and CDR2 as SYGVNS. The ends lost 5 bases at V and 8 bases at J; junction bases unmatched: 14. The CDR3 sequence is 17 residues long. The CDR3 region is CASSPSPGQGVQDEQFF. The CDR3 coding sequence is TGTGCCAGCAGTCCATCCCCGGGACAGGGGGTGCAGGATGAGCAGTTCTTC.

This clonotype appeared many times. The rearrangement uses TRBV6-1 and TRBJ2-7; 11 positions match TRBD1. The germline V gene encodes CDR1 MNHNS and CDR2 SASEGT. J lost 3 bases, V lost 8 bases, and 6 bases had no gene match. This CDR3 spans 14 amino acids. In DNA, the CDR3 is TGTGCCAGCGGAGGGGACAGGGGGGACTACGAGCAGTACTTC. As protein: CASGGDRGDYEQYF.

This clonotype appeared many times. This sequence joins TRBV20-1 and TRBJ1-1; D unresolved. The V gene's germline CDR1 is DFQATT and CDR2 SNEGSKA (reference sequence). The ends were cut back, 5 bases at V and 6 bases at J, with 10 bases in the middle. The CDR3 has 11 residues. CDR3 in DNA: TGCAGTGCTGAGCTCTGGGCTGAAGCTTTCTTT. Its protein product is CSAELWAEAFF.

This clonotype has ten or more counts. The rearrangement uses TRBV10-3 and TRBJ2-3, with TRBD2 matching 11 bases. The CDR3 has 13 residues. Germline V gene sequence: CDR1 ENHRY, CDR2 SYGVKD. V was pared by 8 bases and J by 5 bases, with 3 bases of the junction left unmatched. The CDR3 sequence: CAILAGGQDTQYF. The CDR3 DNA follows: TGTGCCATCCTAGCGGGAGGCCAAGATACGCAGTATTTT.

This clonotype was seen at least ten times. This sequence joins TRBV20-1 and TRBJ2-1; 9 bases map to TRBD2. Germline CDR1 is DFQATT and CDR2 is SNEGSKA (reference sequence). The V gene end was trimmed by 1 base and the J gene end by 5 bases; junction bases not matched to a gene: 12. The CDR3 length is 17 residues. This CDR3 reads CSARGLAGTLQDNEQFF. As DNA, the CDR3 is TGCAGTGCTAGAGGTCTAGCGGGAACACTCCAAGACAATGAGCAGTTCTTC.

This clonotype was seen many times. The rearrangement uses TRBV7-8 and TRBJ2-2, with 7 bases that match TRBD1. J lost 5 bases, V lost 1 base, and 13 bases had no gene match. This CDR3 region has 18 residues. Germline lookup yields CDR1 SGHVS and CDR2 FQNEAQ. As DNA, the CDR3 is TGTGCCAGCAGCTTAGGAAGATCGACAGGGTCGCGTACCGGGGAGCTGTTTTTT. This translates into CASSLGRSTGSRTGELFF.

The CDR3 spells CASGGGGGRALDGANVLTF. The CDR3 DNA reads as TGTGCCAGCGGCGGGGGAGGCGGGAGGGCCTTGGATGGGGCCAACGTCCTGACTTTC. J is TRBJ2-6 and V is TRBV9, with 9 nucleotides matching TRBD2. The germline V gene encodes CDR1 SGDLS and CDR2 YYNGEE. With V trimmed by 7 bases and J by 3 bases, 17 bases remained unmatched. CDR3 size: 19 residues.

This clonotype was detected ten times or more. This chain links TRBV5-6 with TRBJ2-1; a possible D gene is TRBD2 (6 bases). The CDR3 consists of 16 residues. V was trimmed by 5 bases and J by 7 bases, leaving 22 bases between them. Germline CDR1 is SGHDT and CDR2 is YYEEEE. The CDR3 loop is CASRTPLGGEENEQFF. As DNA, the CDR3 is TGTGCCAGCAGAACGCCCCTTGGCGGGGAGGAGAATGAGCAGTTCTTC.

This clonotype was recorded many times. The chain links TRBV9 to TRBJ1-1, with D possibly TRBD1 on 5 matching bases. Germline lookup yields CDR1 SGDLS and CDR2 YYNGEE. The CDR3 consists of 14 residues. The V and J ends lost 0 bases and 5 bases respectively, with 11 bases between them. In DNA, the CDR3 is TGTGCCAGCAGCGTAGGTGGGGCCACGACTGAAGCTTTCTTT. It encodes CASSVGGATTEAFF.

This clonotype came up many times. V is TRBV4-3 and J is TRBJ2-1; D call uncertain. The CDR3 is 14 amino acids. Germline V CDR1 and CDR2: LGHNA, YSLEER. Trimming pared 1 base from V and 7 bases from J, leaving 11 bases between. The CDR3 bases are TGCGCCAGCAGCCAAGGGCCAGGTGGGAATGAGCAGTTCTTC. Translation gives CASSQGPGGNEQFF.

This clonotype occurred many times. This CDR3 reads CASSSRTGRTSANEQFF. CDR3 nucleotide sequence: TGTGCCAGCAGCTCCCGAACAGGGAGGACTAGCGCCAATGAGCAGTTCTTC. J is TRBJ2-1 and V is TRBV11-1; 9 positions agree with TRBD2. CDR3 length: 17 residues. Germline CDR1 SGHAT, CDR2 FQDESV (reference sequence). After removal of 4 bases from V and 6 bases from J, the junction contained 13 bases not matched to a gene.

About this clonotype itself: This may be a read error: a much more frequent sequence differs by one nucleotide. The rearrangement links TRBV20-1 to TRBJ2-6, with 12 bases matching TRBD1. This CDR3 has 17 amino acids. CDR1 and CDR2 (germline): DFQATT, SNEGSKA (reference sequence). The DNA of the CDR3 is TGCAGAGCAACCGGGACAGGGGGCGAAGCTGGGGCCAACGTCCTGACTTTC. The encoded protein is CRATGTGGEAGANVLTF.

In its sample, this clonotype was seen a few times. J is TRBJ2-7 and V is TRBV30; D call uncertain. CDR3 length: 13 amino acids. CDR1 and CDR2 from the germline V gene are GTSNPN and SVGIG (reference sequence). V lost 5 bases and J lost 3, with 14 bases in between. Written as DNA, the CDR3 is TGTGCCTGGGACGGTTTAGGAAGCTACGAGCAGTACTTC. As protein: CAWDGLGSYEQYF.

This clonotype was counted at least ten times. The CDR3 region is CSEVGQPYEQYF. The CDR3 region has the DNA TGCAGCGAAGTGGGACAGCCATACGAGCAGTACTTC. The genes are TRBV29-1 and TRBJ2-7; TRBD1 agrees at 7 bases. The germline V gene has CDR1 SQVTM and CDR2 ANQGSEA. With 7 bases clipped from V and 4 bases from J, the junction kept 7 bases outside the gene matches. There are 12 residues in the CDR3.

This chain links TRBV3-1 with TRBJ2-3, with 12 nucleotides matching TRBD2. The germline V gene encodes CDR1 LGHDT and CDR2 YNNKEL (reference sequence). The CDR3 runs to 19 residues. With 8 bases clipped from V and 0 bases from J, the junction kept 15 bases outside the gene matches. Here the CDR3 DNA reads TGTGCCAGCTGTGGGCTCGCGACTAGCGGGAGAAGGAGCACAGATACGCAGTATTTT. Protein sequence: CASCGLATSGRRSTDTQYF.

In the case of this clonotype: This may be a read error, as it is one base from a much larger clone. This chain joins TRBV29-1 and TRBJ2-1; D is possibly TRBD2 (5 bases). In germline, CDR1 is SQVTM, CDR2 ANQGSEA. The CDR3 runs to 14 residues. This CDR3 is CSVERDSSHNEQFF. The CDR3 bases are TGCAGCGTTGAACGGGATTCCTCCCACAATGAGCAGTTCTTC.

This clonotype was counted a few times. The V and J genes are TRBV12-3 or TRBV12-4 and TRBJ2-5; 8 bases fit TRBD2. CDR3 size: 15 residues. V shed 1 base, J shed 3 bases, and the junction held 4 bases outside the gene matches. For the CDR3, the DNA is TGTGCCAGCAGTTTAGGGGCGGGAGGTGAAGAGACCCAGTACTTC. Protein sequence: CASSLGAGGEETQYF.

This clonotype has just a few counts. This chain joins TRBV15 and TRBJ2-5, with 9 bases fitting TRBD2. CDR1 and CDR2 from the germline V gene are LNHNV and YYDKDF (reference sequence). The CDR3 is 15 amino acids. With 1 base clipped from V and 4 bases from J, the junction kept 4 bases outside the gene matches. The CDR3 region is CATSRVGGGGETQYF. The CDR3 coding sequence is TGTGCCACCAGCAGAGTCGGCGGGGGGGGAGAGACCCAGTACTTC.

This chain connects TRBV7-8 to TRBJ2-7; possible D gene TRBD1, 5 bases. Trimming cost V 3 bases and J 5 bases, with 14 bases left between them. The germline gives CDR1 SGHVS, CDR2 FQNEAQ. The CDR3 loop spans 14 amino acids. CDR3 residues: CASSFAGPRDEQYF. CDR3 DNA sequence: TGTGCCAGCAGCTTTGCAGGGCCCCGGGACGAGCAGTACTTC.

This clonotype was observed a few times. The V call is TRBV19, the J call TRBJ2-1; tentative D call: TRBD2 (6 bases). Looked up from germline, CDR1 is LNHDA and CDR2 is SQIVND (reference sequence). The CDR3 contains 14 residues. Trimming left V 6 bases short and J 2 bases short, with 11 bases between. CDR3 sequence: CASSGRDAYNEQFF. For the CDR3, the DNA is TGTGCCAGTAGCGGGAGAGACGCCTACAATGAGCAGTTCTTC.

This clonotype was counted ten times or more. The chain is built from TRBV12-3 or TRBV12-4 and TRBJ2-7, with a possible D match to TRBD1 (6 bases). This CDR3 comprises 14 residues. Trimming removed 7 bases at V and 3 bases at J, with 16 bases between. The CDR3, as DNA: TGTGCCAGCAATAGCCCAGGGGTAAGCTACGAGCAGTACTTC. The encoded protein is CASNSPGVSYEQYF.

Comment on this clonotype: A much larger clonotype is one base distant, so this may be a read error. The rearrangement links TRBV5-1 to TRBJ2-7, with 13 positions matching TRBD2. In germline, CDR1 is SGHRS, CDR2 YFSETQ. This CDR3 region has 16 residues. CDR3 residues: CVSSLTSGRAPYEQYF. CDR3 sequence (DNA): TGCGTCAGCAGCCTCACTAGCGGGAGGGCCCCCTACGAGCAGTACTTC.

This clonotype showed up just a few times. This chain links TRBV27 with TRBJ2-1; 12 nucleotides align to TRBD2. The length of the CDR3 is 13 residues. V was clipped by 7 bases and J by 8 bases; unmatched bases: 3. CDR1 is MNHEY, CDR2 SMNVEV, per germline (reference sequence). For the CDR3, the DNA is TGTGCCAGCACGGGACTAGCGGGCTATGAGCAGTTCTTC. Its protein is CASTGLAGYEQFF.

This clonotype was seen more than once but under ten times. V is TRBV27 and J is TRBJ2-7; D might be TRBD1 or TRBD2, each matching 7 bases. V was pared by 4 bases and J by 4 bases, with 14 bases between. The CDR3 sequence is 14 residues long. CDR1 is MNHEY, CDR2 SMNVEV, per germline (reference sequence). CDR3 residues: CASSSSGTAYEQYF. As DNA, the CDR3 is TGTGCCAGCAGTTCGAGCGGGACAGCGTACGAGCAGTACTTC.

Many counts were recorded for this clonotype. This chain links TRBV20-1 with TRBJ2-7; D remains ambiguous. Germline CDR1 DFQATT, CDR2 SNEGSKA (reference sequence). The CDR3 extends over 16 amino acids. V was cut by 5 bases and J by 0 bases, with 20 bases left in between. The CDR3 spells CSAVLAPGASSYEQYF. The CDR3 coding sequence is TGCAGTGCTGTCCTTGCTCCAGGCGCCAGCTCCTACGAGCAGTACTTC.

This clonotype was counted many times. Germline is not matched at one junction end, which may reflect a read error. The V and J genes are TRBV29-1 and TRBJ2-5; possibly TRBD1 for D (6 bases). Looked up from germline, CDR1 is SQVTM and CDR2 is ANQGSEA. This CDR3 has 10 amino acids. CDR3 residues: CSVEESGVGF. CDR3 DNA sequence: TGCAGCGTTGAAGAATCAGGGGTGGGCTTC.

The chain has TRBV23-1 and TRBJ2-7, with 7 bases that match TRBD2. TRBV23-1 is an ORF; its function is uncertain. V was pared by 4 bases and J by 6 bases, with 12 bases of the junction left unmatched. This CDR3 has 15 amino acids. CDR3 in amino acids: CASSPPGRERGEQYF. The CDR3, as DNA: TGCGCCAGCAGTCCCCCGGGGCGGGAGCGGGGCGAGCAGTACTTC.